This TCR beta chain was sequenced during a study of long-term antiretroviral therapy in people with HIV. This was the immunoSEQ v3.0 assay at survey level. Only in-frame clones appear in the TCRdb table, and some are missing; sequencing was by immunoSEQ multiplex PCR. The sample consists of around 15,000 clones, around nine tenths of them appearing once. This clonotype was sampled from a man between 50 and 59 years old with HIV. The input for sequencing was unsorted PBMCs, taken 6.9 years after starting antiretroviral therapy.

The CDR3 here is CASSSGQAAYEQYF. The CDR3 DNA reads TGTGCCAGCAGTTCGGGACAGGCAGCCTACGAGCAGTACTTC. The chain employs TRBV27 and TRBJ2-7; 8 nucleotides agree with TRBD1. J was trimmed by 2 bases and V by 4 bases; bases with no gene match: 4. The CDR3 runs 14 residues. Germline V gives CDR1 MNHEY, CDR2 SMNVEV (reference sequence).